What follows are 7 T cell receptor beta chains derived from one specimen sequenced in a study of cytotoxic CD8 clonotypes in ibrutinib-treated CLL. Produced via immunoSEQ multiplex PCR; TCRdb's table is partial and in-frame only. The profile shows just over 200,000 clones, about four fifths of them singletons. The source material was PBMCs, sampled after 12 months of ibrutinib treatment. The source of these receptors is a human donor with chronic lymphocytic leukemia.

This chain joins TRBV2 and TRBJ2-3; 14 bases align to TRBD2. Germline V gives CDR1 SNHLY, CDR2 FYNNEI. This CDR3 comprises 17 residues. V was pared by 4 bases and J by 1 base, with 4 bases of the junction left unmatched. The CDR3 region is CASSVRGLAGGTDTQYF. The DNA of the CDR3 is TGTGCCAGCAGTGTTAGGGGACTAGCGGGGGGCACAGATACGCAGTATTTT.

The CDR3, as DNA: TGTGCCAGCAGCCAAGTGATTAGCGGGGGGAAGTATGCAGAGACCCAGTACTTC. Translating it yields CASSQVISGGKYAETQYF. The chain recombines TRBV4-2 with TRBJ2-5; 10 nucleotides match TRBD2. Germline V gene data show CDR1 as LGHNA and CDR2 as YNFKEQ. CDR3 size: 18 residues. V was pared by 1 base and J by 4 bases, with 12 bases of the junction left unmatched.

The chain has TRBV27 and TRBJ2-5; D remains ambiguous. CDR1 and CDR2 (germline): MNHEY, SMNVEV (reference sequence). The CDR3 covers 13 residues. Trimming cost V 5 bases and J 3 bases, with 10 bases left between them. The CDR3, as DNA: TGTGCCAGCAGTCACGGCGCCGAAGAGACCCAGTACTTC. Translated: CASSHGAEETQYF.

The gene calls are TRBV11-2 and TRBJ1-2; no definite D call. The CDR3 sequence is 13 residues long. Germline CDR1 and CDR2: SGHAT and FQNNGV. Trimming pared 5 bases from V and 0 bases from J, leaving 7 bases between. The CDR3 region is CASSPEANYGYTF. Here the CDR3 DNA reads TGTGCCAGCAGCCCAGAAGCTAACTATGGCTACACCTTC.

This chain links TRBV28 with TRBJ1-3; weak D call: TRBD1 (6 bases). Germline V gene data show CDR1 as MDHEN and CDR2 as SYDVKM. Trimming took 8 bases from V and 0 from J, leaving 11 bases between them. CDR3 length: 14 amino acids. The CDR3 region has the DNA TGTGCCAGCCTCGACAGGACCTCTGGAAACACCATATATTTT. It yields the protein CASLDRTSGNTIYF.

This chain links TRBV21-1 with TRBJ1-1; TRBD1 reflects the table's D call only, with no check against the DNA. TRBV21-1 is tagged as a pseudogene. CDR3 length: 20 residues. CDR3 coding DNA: TGTGCCAGCAGCATCCGGGACAGGGCCTGTGTAGCAAGGGTTAACACTGAAGCTTTCTTT. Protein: CASSIRDRACVARVNTEAFF.

The CDR3: CASSQDNTGELFF. CDR3 coding DNA: TGTGCCAGCAGCCAGGACAATACCGGGGAGCTGTTTTTT. The chain is built from TRBV7-3 and TRBJ2-2; D is perhaps TRBD1 (5 bases). Germline V gene lookup returns CDR1 SGHTA and CDR2 FQGTGA. V lost 5 bases to trimming and J lost 5 bases, with 9 bases between them. CDR3 length equals 13 residues.